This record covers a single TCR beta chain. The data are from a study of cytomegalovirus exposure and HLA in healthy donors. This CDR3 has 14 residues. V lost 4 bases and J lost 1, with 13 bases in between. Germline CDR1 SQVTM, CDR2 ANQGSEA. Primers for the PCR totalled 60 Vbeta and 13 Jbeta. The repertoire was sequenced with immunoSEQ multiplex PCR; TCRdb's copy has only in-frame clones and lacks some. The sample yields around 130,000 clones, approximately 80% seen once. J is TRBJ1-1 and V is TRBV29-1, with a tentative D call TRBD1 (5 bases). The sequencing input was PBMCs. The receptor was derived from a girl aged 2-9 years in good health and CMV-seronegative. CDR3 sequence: CSVAYRGENTEAFF. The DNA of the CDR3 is TGCAGCGTTGCTTACCGGGGGGAGAACACTGAAGCTTTCTTT.